What follows are 24 T cell receptor beta chains derived from one specimen sequenced in a study of OX40 agonist ivuxolimab in advanced cancers. Produced via immunoSEQ multiplex PCR; TCRdb's table is partial and in-frame only. The sample contains about 29,000 clones, approximately 91% of which appear only once. The starting material was CD4+ or CD8+ T cells sorted from blood, obtained in a trial of the OX40 agonist ivuxolimab. The receptors originated from an adult with an advanced solid tumor such as melanoma, head and neck, liver or kidney cancer.

This chain uses TRBV2 with TRBJ2-2; D ambiguous. Germline V gene lookup returns CDR1 SNHLY and CDR2 FYNNEI. V lost 8 bases and J lost 3, with 16 bases in between. CDR3 length: 15 amino acids. The CDR3: CASSSSYVHTGELFF. Here the CDR3 DNA reads TGTGCCAGCTCCTCTTCATACGTTCACACCGGGGAGCTGTTTTTT.

The rearrangement joins TRBV2 to TRBJ2-5; D gene ambiguous. The CDR3 length is 12 residues. V shed 6 bases and J shed 4 bases, with 9 bases lying between them. CDR1 is SNHLY and CDR2 is FYNNEI in the germline V gene. CDR3 amino acids: CASSGLGETQYF. CDR3 sequence (DNA): TGTGCCAGCAGCGGCCTCGGAGAGACCCAGTACTTC.

The sample holds one count of this clone. V usage is TRBV27 and J usage is TRBJ2-2; D might be TRBD1 (5 bases). The CDR3 runs 16 residues. Germline V CDR1 and CDR2: MNHEY, SMNVEV (reference sequence). Trimming left V 3 bases short and J 3 bases short, with 14 bases between. CDR3 sequence (DNA): TGTGCCAGCAGTTTCATTGGCCAGGGTGACACCGGGGAGCTGTTTTTT. Translated: CASSFIGQGDTGELFF.

The V call is TRBV30, the J call TRBJ1-5; D is unclear. From germline, CDR1 is GTSNPN and CDR2 SVGIG (reference sequence). CDR3 length: 13 residues. V lost 2 bases and J lost 5, with 10 bases in between. The CDR3 loop reads CAWSWAVDQPQHF. DNA of the CDR3: TGTGCCTGGAGTTGGGCAGTTGATCAGCCCCAGCATTTT.

The chain uses TRBV5-1 and TRBJ2-3; D is possibly TRBD2 (5 bases). V was cut by 3 bases and J by 2 bases, with 10 bases left in between. Germline V lookup: CDR1 SGHRS, CDR2 YFSETQ. The CDR3 is made up of 14 amino acids. Written as DNA, the CDR3 is TGCGCCAGCAGCTCCGGGGAACCCACAGATACGCAGTATTTT. As protein: CASSSGEPTDTQYF.

The V and J genes are TRBV19 and TRBJ2-3; tentatively, D is TRBD1 (6 bases). Germline lookup yields CDR1 LNHDA and CDR2 SQIVND (reference sequence). Trimming took 5 bases from V and 1 from J, leaving 13 bases between them. This CDR3 spans 15 amino acids. CDR3 in amino acids: CASSAWAGGTDTQYF. In DNA form, the CDR3 reads TGTGCCAGTAGTGCTTGGGCAGGGGGCACAGATACGCAGTATTTT.

This chain links TRBV9 with TRBJ2-7, with a weak D call TRBD2 (5 bases). Germline V gene sequence: CDR1 SGDLS, CDR2 YYNGEE. V was cut by 0 bases and J by 3 bases, with 13 bases left in between. The CDR3 covers 15 residues. The CDR3 reads CASSVEAGPYYEQYF. The CDR3 DNA reads as TGTGCCAGCAGCGTAGAGGCGGGTCCGTACTACGAGCAGTACTTC.

The count of this clone is one. The CDR3 coding sequence is TGTGCCAGTCGAGGGACCAACTTTTACAATGAGCAGTTCTTC. Its protein product is CASRGTNFYNEQFF. The V gene is TRBV19, the J gene TRBJ2-1; D is perhaps TRBD1 or TRBD2 (5 bases each). The CDR3 extends over 14 amino acids. The V end lost 8 bases, the J end lost 4 bases, and 15 bases lay between the germline ends. Per the germline V gene, CDR1 is LNHDA and CDR2 is SQIVND (reference sequence).

J is TRBJ2-6 and V is TRBV7-7; 10 bases are shared with TRBD1. The CDR3 sequence is 17 residues long. Germline CDR1 and CDR2: SSHAT and FNYEAQ (reference sequence). J gave up 3 bases and V 1 base, and 3 bases lay outside the gene matches. CDR3 protein: CASSLDGQGGGANVLTF. The CDR3, as DNA: TGTGCCAGCAGCTTAGACGGACAGGGGGGTGGGGCCAACGTCCTGACTTTC. Together with reference TRBV7-7 and TRBJ2-6, the CDR3 gives the full variable domain: GAGVSQSPRYKVTKRGQDVTLRCDPISSHATLYWYQQALGQGPEFLTYFNYEAQPDKSGLPSDRFSAERPEGSISTLTIQRTEQRDSAMYRCASSLDGQGGGANVLTFGAGSRLTVL.

V is TRBV11-1 and J is TRBJ1-3; D is perhaps TRBD1 (5 bases). V was pared by 5 bases and J by 4 bases, with 18 bases between. The CDR3 totals 16 residues. CDR1 is SGHAT, CDR2 FQDESV, per germline (reference sequence). CDR3 sequence reads: CASSPEGGDSGNTIYF. CDR3 in DNA: TGTGCCAGCAGCCCCGAGGGCGGGGACTCCGGAAACACCATATATTTT.

The V call is TRBV4-3, the J call TRBJ2-7; D gene uncertain. Trimming removed 4 bases at V and 3 bases at J, with 13 bases between. From germline, CDR1 is LGHNA and CDR2 YSLEER. The CDR3 spans 14 residues. CDR3 DNA: TGCGCCAGCAGCCCTCAATCCGGCAACTACGAGCAGTACTTC. Translation: CASSPQSGNYEQYF.

This sequence joins TRBV11-2 and TRBJ1-1; D is ambiguous. Per the germline V gene, CDR1 is SGHAT and CDR2 is FQNNGV. The ends were cut back, 6 bases at V and 2 bases at J, with 10 bases in the middle. This CDR3 contains 13 residues. The CDR3 spells CASRLGVNTEAFF. The CDR3 DNA is TGTGCCAGCAGGTTGGGAGTAAACACTGAAGCTTTCTTT.

This chain joins TRBV13 and TRBJ2-2, with a weak D call TRBD1 (6 bases). The V and J ends lost 5 bases and 1 base respectively, with 8 bases between them. Germline V gives CDR1 PRHDT, CDR2 FYEKMQ (reference sequence). The CDR3 runs to 14 residues. The CDR3 is CASSPQGNTGELFF. In DNA, the CDR3 is TGTGCCAGCAGCCCACAGGGGAACACCGGGGAGCTGTTTTTT.

This clone was detected only once. The chain recombines TRBV20-1 with TRBJ1-2, with TRBD1 matching over 7 bases. The V segment lost 6 bases and the J segment 6 bases; nucleotides outside the gene matches: 4. Germline-derived CDR1 and CDR2 are DFQATT and SNEGSKA (reference sequence). CDR3 length equals 11 residues. The CDR3 DNA reads as TGCAGTGCCTGGACAGGCGATGGCTACACCTTC. Residues: CSAWTGDGYTF.

This rearrangement joins TRBV11-2 to TRBJ1-1; D is ambiguous. The CDR3 is 15 amino acids. Trimming shortened V by 1 base and J by 0 bases, and 9 bases separated the two germline ends. Germline CDR1 is SGHAT and CDR2 is FQNNGV. The CDR3 loop is CASSLAGRLNTEAFF. As DNA, the CDR3 is TGTGCCAGCAGCTTAGCGGGCAGACTGAACACTGAAGCTTTCTTT.

The chain has TRBV29-1 and TRBJ1-5; D remains ambiguous. Germline V CDR1 and CDR2: SQVTM, ANQGSEA. The CDR3 runs 12 residues. Deletions cut 6 bases from V and 1 base from J, with 7 bases between. CDR3 sequence: CSVSYSNQPQHF. CDR3 nucleotide sequence: TGCAGCGTCTCGTACAGCAATCAGCCCCAGCATTTT.

V is TRBV5-4 and J is TRBJ2-2; the match to TRBD2 covers 14 bases. Per germline, CDR1 SGHNT and CDR2 YYREEE (reference sequence). The CDR3 covers 17 residues. Germline trimming cut 5 bases from V and 2 bases from J; bases unmatched to any gene: 5. This chain's CDR3 is CASRPGLAGGNTGELFF. The CDR3 nucleotides read TGTGCCAGCAGACCTGGACTAGCGGGGGGTAACACCGGGGAGCTGTTTTTT.

This clone was observed a single time. The chain employs TRBV7-2 and TRBJ1-2; possibly TRBD1 for D (6 bases). With 2 bases removed from V and 2 bases from J, the gap between germline ends came to 12 bases. This CDR3 is built from 15 residues. Germline lookup yields CDR1 SGHTA and CDR2 FQGNSA. CDR3 protein: CASSLSQGTNYGYTF. CDR3 nucleotide sequence: TGTGCCAGCAGCTTATCGCAGGGGACGAACTATGGCTACACCTTC.

The chain couples TRBV14 to TRBJ1-4; D gene unclear. V was shortened by 4 bases and J by 0 bases, with 9 bases between the two germline ends. This CDR3 has 15 residues. Germline V gene sequence: CDR1 SGHDN, CDR2 FVKESK. As DNA, the CDR3 is TGTGCCAGCAGCCCACGGGGAGCAACTAATGAAAAACTGTTTTTT. Translating gives CASSPRGATNEKLFF.

J is TRBJ1-5 and V is TRBV7-2; D may be TRBD1 (5 bases). CDR1 and CDR2 from the germline V gene are SGHTA and FQGNSA. Trimming cost V 4 bases and J 1 base, with 8 bases left between them. The CDR3 totals 14 residues. CDR3 sequence (DNA): TGTGCCAGCAGCTGGGCAGGGAGCAATCAGCCCCAGCATTTT. As protein: CASSWAGSNQPQHF.

The rearrangement links TRBV7-3 to TRBJ2-3; D is unclear. The V and J ends lost 0 bases and 1 base respectively, with 8 bases between them. In germline, CDR1 is SGHTA, CDR2 FQGTGA. CDR3 size: 15 residues. The CDR3 spells CASSLTALRTDTQYF. The CDR3 nucleotides are TGTGCCAGCAGCTTAACGGCACTACGCACAGATACGCAGTATTTT.

This CDR3 is CASSQSNTEAFF. The CDR3 nucleotides are TGCGCCAGCAGCCAATCGAACACTGAAGCTTTCTTT. The chain employs TRBV4-1 and TRBJ1-1; no reliable D call. The CDR3 is 12 amino acids. Germline V gene sequence: CDR1 MGHRA, CDR2 YSYEKL. V was clipped by 2 bases and J by 1 base, with 2 bases between them.

The chain joins TRBV5-1 to TRBJ2-5; 13 positions match TRBD2. CDR1 is SGHRS, CDR2 YFSETQ, per germline. The CDR3 consists of 18 residues. With V trimmed by 2 bases and J by 3 bases, 10 bases remained unmatched. The DNA for the CDR3 is TGCGCCAGCAGCTTTCCGCTAAGAACTAGCGGGGGGGAAGAGACCCAGTACTTC. Its translation: CASSFPLRTSGGEETQYF.

V is TRBV9 and J is TRBJ2-3; tentative D call: TRBD2 (5 bases). Trimming removed 3 bases from V and 0 bases from J, with 14 bases in between. The germline CDR1 and CDR2 sequences are SGDLS and YYNGEE. CDR3 length equals 16 residues. CDR3 protein: CASSGHLATSTDTQYF. CDR3 sequence (DNA): TGTGCCAGCAGCGGTCACTTAGCGACTAGCACAGATACGCAGTATTTT.